Presented here are 2 T cell receptor beta chains from one specimen sequenced in a study of CD8+CD57+ T cells in acquired aplastic anemia listed by TCRdb under 2018. The sequencer listed for this sample is Illumina HiSeq 2000. Profiling of TCR beta VDJ combinations and CDR3 sequences used genomic DNA as the template. In TCRdb, the public reads were trimmed at Q25 with fastp and aligned with MiXCR, with productive beta chains retained. Entries are consolidated by CDR3 protein sequence, retaining the most common genes and DNA. Counted in this sample were roughly 420,000 distinct CDR3 sequences; around 72% of them appeared once. The ten top clones hold 3% to 5% of the sample. Material for sequencing was sorted CD4+, CD8+, or CD8+CD57+ T cells (not recorded which) from PBMCs. The origin of the receptors is a human donor in good health, serving as a control.

The V gene is TRBV7-3, the J gene TRBJ2-7; the D is unclear. The length of the CDR3 is 14 residues. V lost 2 bases to trimming and J lost 0 bases, with 8 bases between them. Germline CDR1 is SGHTA and CDR2 is FQGTGA. The DNA for the CDR3 is TGTGCCAGCAGCTTAGACAAAATCTCCTACGAGCAGTACTTC. It is translated as CASSLDKISYEQYF.

This clonotype was detected many times. The J gene is TRBJ2-2, the V gene TRBV5-4, with 12 positions matching TRBD2. Trimming cost V 4 bases and J 7 bases; bases outside gene matches: 14. CDR3 length: 18 amino acids. Per the germline V gene, CDR1 is SGHNT and CDR2 is YYREEE (reference sequence). In DNA form, the CDR3 reads TGTGCCAGCAGCACCTACCTTCTAGCGGGGGGGCATAACGGGGAGCTGTTTTTT. Translation gives CASSTYLLAGGHNGELFF.